What follows are 25 T cell receptor beta chains derived from one specimen sequenced in a study of Japanese encephalitis immunity and Zika vaccine responses. For about six days, PBMCs labeled with CFSE were cultured with peptide pools at roughly 0.91 ug/mL each. Live CD56-CD19-CD16-CD3+CD4+ cells with low CFSE were sorted unfixed as proliferating CD4 T cells. TCRdb re-analysed the 5' RACE reads in MiXCR, keeping a single row per CDR3 protein. This table has some 1,700 distinct CDR3 sequences, less than 5.5% appearing once. The sequenced sample was antigen-activated CD4+ T cells from blood, cultured, obtained during a Zika inactivated vaccine study. These receptors were obtained from an adult woman who received an inactivated Zika virus vaccine.

This clonotype was counted only a few times. The chain employs TRBV12-3 or TRBV12-4 and TRBJ1-5; no clear D gene. The CDR3 runs to 15 residues. Trimming took off 3 bases at V and 4 bases at J, with 13 bases between the two ends. CDR3 protein: CASSFLGGPNQPQHF. The CDR3 nucleotides are TGTGCCAGCAGTTTTCTCGGTGGGCCGAATCAGCCCCAGCATTTT.

This clonotype was detected ten times or more. The chain has TRBV6-5 and TRBJ1-1; D gene ambiguous. The V gene's germline CDR1 is MNHEY and CDR2 SVGAGI. With 6 bases removed from V and 6 bases from J, the gap between germline ends came to 11 bases. CDR3 length: 12 amino acids. CDR3 protein: CASSRSFAEAFF. Written as DNA, the CDR3 is TGTGCCAGCAGCCGATCGTTCGCTGAAGCTTTCTTT.

This clonotype is medium-sized (0.01 to 0.1%) in the sample. The chain carries TRBV10-3 and TRBJ2-5; TRBD2 matches 7 bases. The CDR3 consists of 14 residues. Germline trimming cut 6 bases from V and 1 base from J; bases unmatched to any gene: 5. The germline CDR1 and CDR2 sequences are ENHRY and SYGVKD. CDR3 amino acids: CAISLTSAQETQYF. The CDR3 DNA reads TGTGCCATCAGCCTTACTAGCGCCCAAGAGACCCAGTACTTC.

This rearrangement joins TRBV28 to TRBJ2-2; 8 nucleotides line up with TRBD1. The CDR3 runs to 17 residues. The germline gives CDR1 MDHEN, CDR2 SYDVKM. The trim removed 5 bases at V and 5 bases at J, leaving 13 bases unmatched. This CDR3 reads CASSQGGWTGLTGELFF. The DNA for the CDR3 is TGTGCCAGCAGTCAAGGGGGGTGGACAGGGCTGACCGGGGAGCTGTTTTTT.

In its sample, this clonotype is medium-sized. The rearrangement links TRBV3-1 to TRBJ1-4; D gene ambiguous. Germline values: CDR1 LGHDT, CDR2 YNNKEL (reference sequence). The CDR3 runs 13 residues. The V and J ends lost 1 base and 8 bases respectively, with 8 bases between them. The CDR3 nucleotides are TGTGCCAGCAGCCAAGTCTTCGGCGAAAAACTGTTTTTT. It is translated as CASSQVFGEKLFF.

The chain employs TRBV28 and TRBJ2-5; 10 nucleotides match TRBD2. The germline V gene has CDR1 MDHEN and CDR2 SYDVKM. Trimming removed 5 bases from V and 7 bases from J; junction bases left unmatched: 16. The CDR3 has 17 amino acids. The CDR3 loop is CASSRLAGGAGGGTQYF. As DNA, the CDR3 is TGTGCCAGCAGTCGACTAGCGGGCGGCGCTGGGGGGGGGACCCAGTACTTC.

By proportion, this clonotype is medium-sized. The chain couples TRBV27 to TRBJ2-1, with 7 bases lining up with TRBD1. Per germline, CDR1 MNHEY and CDR2 SMNVEV (reference sequence). This CDR3 is built from 15 residues. With V trimmed by 3 bases and J by 4 bases, 6 bases remained unmatched. The CDR3 DNA sequence: TGTGCCAGCAGTTTCGACTCGGACAGGTACAATGAGCAGTTCTTC. Translation: CASSFDSDRYNEQFF.

The rearrangement links TRBV27 to TRBJ2-1; D unclear. V was trimmed by 0 bases and J by 13 bases, leaving 16 bases between them. There are 14 residues in the CDR3. Germline loops: CDR1 MNHEY, CDR2 SMNVEV (reference sequence). In DNA form, the CDR3 reads TGTGCCAGCAGTTTATCGATAAGCGTACCGAGACAGTTCTTC. It yields the protein CASSLSISVPRQFF.

This clonotype is deemed large. The chain employs TRBV7-9 and TRBJ2-3; tentatively, D is TRBD1 or TRBD2 (6 bases each). The ends were cut back, 5 bases at V and 10 bases at J, with 13 bases in the middle. CDR3 size: 12 residues. CDR1 is SEHNR and CDR2 is FQNEAQ in the germline V gene (reference sequence). For the CDR3, the DNA is TGTGCCAGCAGCCCCGGACAGCGGGCGCAGTATTTT. The encoded protein is CASSPGQRAQYF.

The V and J genes are TRBV19 and TRBJ2-7; D ambiguous. V lost 5 bases to trimming and J lost 5 bases, with 22 bases between them. The CDR3 has 16 residues. Germline V gene sequence: CDR1 LNHDA, CDR2 SQIVND (reference sequence). In DNA, the CDR3 is TGTGCCAGTAGTCTCGTTATGACACCGTCGTGGGACGAGCAGTACTTC. It codes for CASSLVMTPSWDEQYF.

Worth noting for this clonotype: This could be a read error, since a much larger clone is one nucleotide away. This chain joins TRBV4-3 and TRBJ2-6; TRBD1 matches at 12 bases. The CDR3 is made up of 19 amino acids. The germline CDR1 and CDR2 sequences are LGHNA and YSLEER. CDR3 in DNA: TGCGCCAGCAGCCAAGAGAGGGGGACAGGGGGCGGAGGGGCCGACGTCCTGACTTTC. Translated: CASSQERGTGGGGADVLTF.

This clonotype is deemed medium-sized (0.01 to 0.1%). The chain is built from TRBV12-5 and TRBJ2-7, with 7 bases matching TRBD1. From germline, CDR1 is LGHNT and CDR2 FRNRAP. The CDR3 totals 13 residues. Losses at the gene ends were 1 base for V and 3 bases for J; bases not matched to a gene: 0. The CDR3: CASGLDRGYEQYF. In DNA form, the CDR3 reads TGTGCTAGTGGTTTGGACAGGGGCTACGAGCAGTACTTC.

Notes on this clonotype: A much larger clone differs from this one at a single base, so this may be a read error. This rearrangement joins TRBV6-5 to TRBJ2-7; 12 bases are a match to TRBD1. The CDR3 is 13 residues long. The V gene's germline CDR1 is MNHEY and CDR2 SVGAGI. The CDR3 DNA reads TGTGTCAGCAGTTATCCGGGGACAGGGGGCCAGTACTTC. Translated: CVSSYPGTGGQYF.

This clonotype is termed medium-sized. The V and J genes are TRBV19 and TRBJ2-5; 8 positions match TRBD1. The J segment lost 1 base and the V segment lost 3 bases, leaving 1 base of the junction unmatched. The CDR3 sequence is 14 residues long. Looked up from germline, CDR1 is LNHDA and CDR2 is SQIVND (reference sequence). The DNA for the CDR3 is TGTGCCAGTAGTATCACAGGGGGCCAAGAGACCCAGTACTTC. It codes for CASSITGGQETQYF.

This clonotype was seen many times. This chain links TRBV7-2 with TRBJ2-3; D possibly uses TRBD1 or TRBD2 (5 bases each). CDR3 length: 14 amino acids. The V and J ends lost 1 base and 6 bases respectively, with 11 bases between them. The V gene's germline CDR1 is SGHTA and CDR2 FQGNSA. The CDR3 sequence: CASSLGGSGDTQYF. The CDR3 region has the DNA TGTGCCAGCAGCTTAGGGGGGTCCGGCGATACGCAGTATTTT.

The J gene is TRBJ2-7, the V gene TRBV25-1; D tentatively reads TRBD1 or TRBD2 (6 bases each). The V end was cut by 3 bases, the J end by 4 bases, with 22 bases between. The germline gives CDR1 MGHDK, CDR2 SYGVNS. This CDR3 has 17 amino acids. CDR3 loop: CASSEGLGLGGGYEQYF. In DNA, the CDR3 is TGTGCCAGCAGTGAGGGACTTGGTTTGGGGGGCGGATACGAGCAGTACTTC.

This clonotype was seen many times. The chain uses TRBV20-1 and TRBJ1-1; D possibly corresponds to TRBD1 (6 bases). CDR1 DFQATT and CDR2 SNEGSKA come from the germline V gene (reference sequence). V shed 5 bases and J shed 6 bases, with 10 bases lying between them. The CDR3 spans 11 residues. DNA of the CDR3: TGCAGTGCTTCCAGGGGCCCTGAAGCTTTCTTT. Its translation: CSASRGPEAFF.

This clonotype is medium-sized by share. The V and J genes are TRBV7-9 and TRBJ1-5; possible D gene TRBD1, 6 bases. This CDR3 has 14 amino acids. Trimming took 0 bases from V and 4 from J, leaving 7 bases between them. From germline, CDR1 is SEHNR and CDR2 FQNEAQ (reference sequence). The CDR3, as DNA: TGTGCCAGCAGCTTAGCAGGACAGAATCAGCCCCAGCATTTT. It specifies CASSLAGQNQPQHF.

This clonotype was detected ten times or more. This chain connects TRBV7-6 to TRBJ2-7; D is tentatively TRBD1 or TRBD2 (5 bases each). V lost 5 bases to trimming and J lost 2 bases, with 19 bases between them. The germline V gene encodes CDR1 SGHVS and CDR2 FNYEAQ. The CDR3 extends over 16 amino acids. The CDR3 loop is CASSMSGGKGTYEQYF. CDR3 DNA: TGTGCCAGCAGCATGAGTGGGGGAAAGGGGACCTACGAGCAGTACTTC.

The chain carries TRBV27 and TRBJ2-5; 13 nucleotides agree with TRBD2. The germline V gene has CDR1 MNHEY and CDR2 SMNVEV (reference sequence). The V gene end was trimmed by 5 bases and the J gene end by 4 bases; junction bases not matched to a gene: 4. The CDR3 covers 15 residues. The CDR3 sequence is CASSVTSGGIETQYF. The CDR3 DNA sequence: TGTGCCAGCAGTGTGACTAGCGGGGGGATAGAGACCCAGTACTTC.

This clonotype was seen a few times. The chain joins TRBV12-3 or TRBV12-4 to TRBJ2-7; a possible D gene is TRBD1 (5 bases). CDR3 length: 16 residues. Deletions cut 5 bases from V and 3 bases from J, with 20 bases between. The chain's CDR3 is CASSPSTVLLFYEQYF. The CDR3 DNA follows: TGTGCCAGCAGTCCCTCGACAGTCCTCCTGTTCTACGAGCAGTACTTC.

This clonotype was observed a handful of times. The chain uses TRBV6-2 or TRBV6-3 and TRBJ1-1; D may be TRBD1 (6 bases). The CDR3 is 13 residues long. The germline gives CDR1 MNHEY, CDR2 SVGEGT. The V end was cut by 6 bases, the J end by 3 bases, with 11 bases between. The CDR3 protein is CASRPGAYTEAFF. Here the CDR3 DNA reads TGTGCCAGCAGGCCGGGGGCCTACACTGAAGCTTTCTTT.

Ten or more counts support this clonotype. The chain links TRBV6-5 to TRBJ2-7; 12 bases match TRBD1. V was pared by 3 bases and J by 10 bases, with 4 bases of the junction left unmatched. CDR1 MNHEY and CDR2 SVGAGI come from the germline V gene. The CDR3 contains 13 residues. The CDR3 region is CASSYPGTGGQYF. CDR3 DNA sequence: TGTGCCAGCAGTTATCCGGGGACAGGGGGCCAGTACTTC.

This clonotype was counted ten times or more. The V gene is TRBV12-3 or TRBV12-4, the J gene TRBJ2-7, with D possibly TRBD1 on 6 matching bases. Trimming stripped 6 bases from V and 0 bases from J, with 6 bases between. The length of the CDR3 is 12 residues. CDR3 bases: TGTGCCAGCAGACAGGGCTCCTACGAGCAGTACTTC. Amino acids: CASRQGSYEQYF.

In DNA, the CDR3 is TGTGCCAGCACCAACCGGCAGCCGGCCGGGGAGCTGTTTTTT. It codes for CASTNRQPAGELFF. The V gene is TRBV3-1, the J gene TRBJ2-2, with D hard to call. There are 14 residues in the CDR3. Germline CDR1 reads LGHDT; CDR2 reads YNNKEL (reference sequence). Trimming took off 7 bases at V and 6 bases at J, with 15 bases between the two ends. Combining the CDR3 with reference TRBV3-1 and TRBJ2-2 gives the whole variable domain DTAVSQTPKYLVTQMGNDKSIKCEQNLGHDTMYWYKQDSKKFLKIMFSYNNKELIINETVPNRFSPKSPDKAHLNLHINSLELGDSAVYFCASTNRQPAGELFFGEGSRLTVL.